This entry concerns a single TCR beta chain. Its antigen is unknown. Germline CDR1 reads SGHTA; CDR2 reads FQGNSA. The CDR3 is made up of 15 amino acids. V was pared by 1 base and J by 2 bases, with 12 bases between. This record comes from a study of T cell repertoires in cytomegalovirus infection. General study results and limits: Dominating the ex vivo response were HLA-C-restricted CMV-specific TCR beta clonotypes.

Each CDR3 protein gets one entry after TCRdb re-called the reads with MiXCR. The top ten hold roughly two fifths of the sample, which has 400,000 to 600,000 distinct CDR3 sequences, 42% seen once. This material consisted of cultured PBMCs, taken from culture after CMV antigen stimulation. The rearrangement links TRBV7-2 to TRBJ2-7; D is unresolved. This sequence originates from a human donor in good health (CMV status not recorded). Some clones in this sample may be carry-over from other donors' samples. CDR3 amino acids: CASSLDAAGAYEQYF. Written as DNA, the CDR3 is TGTGCCAGCAGCTTAGATGCGGCAGGCGCCTACGAGCAGTACTTC. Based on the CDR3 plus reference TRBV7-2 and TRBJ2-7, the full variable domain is GAGVSQSPSNKVTEKGKDVELRCDPISGHTALYWYRQSLGQGLEFLIYFQGNSAPDKSGLPSDRFSAERTGGSVSTLTIQRTQQEDSAVYLCASSLDAAGAYEQYFGPGTRLTVT.